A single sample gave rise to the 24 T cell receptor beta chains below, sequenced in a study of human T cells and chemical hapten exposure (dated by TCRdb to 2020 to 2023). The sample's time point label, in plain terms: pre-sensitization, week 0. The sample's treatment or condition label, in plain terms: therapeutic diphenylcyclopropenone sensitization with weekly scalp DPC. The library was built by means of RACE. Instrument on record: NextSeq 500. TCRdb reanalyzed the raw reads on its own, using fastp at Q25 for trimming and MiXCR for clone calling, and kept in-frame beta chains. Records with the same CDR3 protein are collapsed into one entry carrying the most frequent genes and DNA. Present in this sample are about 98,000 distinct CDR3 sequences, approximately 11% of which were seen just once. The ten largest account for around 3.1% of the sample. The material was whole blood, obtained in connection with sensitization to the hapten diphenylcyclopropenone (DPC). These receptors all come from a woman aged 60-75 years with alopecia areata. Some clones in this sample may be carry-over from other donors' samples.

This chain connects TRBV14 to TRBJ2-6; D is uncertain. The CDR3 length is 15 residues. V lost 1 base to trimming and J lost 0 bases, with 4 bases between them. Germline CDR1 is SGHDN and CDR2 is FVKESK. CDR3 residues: CASSQGSSGANVLTF. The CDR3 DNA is TGTGCCAGCAGCCAAGGGTCCTCTGGGGCCAACGTCCTGACTTTC.

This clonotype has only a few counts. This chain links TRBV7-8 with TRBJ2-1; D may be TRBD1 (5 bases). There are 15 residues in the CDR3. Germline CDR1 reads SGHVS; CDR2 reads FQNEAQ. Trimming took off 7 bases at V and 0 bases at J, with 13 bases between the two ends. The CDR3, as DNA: TGTGCCAGCATCTCACAGGTTTCCTCCTACAATGAGCAGTTCTTC. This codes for CASISQVSSYNEQFF.

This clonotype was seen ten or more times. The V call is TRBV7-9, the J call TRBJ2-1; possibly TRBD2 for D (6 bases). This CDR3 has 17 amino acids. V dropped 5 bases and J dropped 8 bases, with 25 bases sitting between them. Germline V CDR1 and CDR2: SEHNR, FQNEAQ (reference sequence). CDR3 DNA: TGTGCCAGCAGCCGAGGGACGGACTATTACATGGTGGATGAGCAGTTCTTC. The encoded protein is CASSRGTDYYMVDEQFF. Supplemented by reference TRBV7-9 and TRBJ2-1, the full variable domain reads DTGVSQNPRHKITKRGQNVTFRCDPISEHNRLYWYRQTLGQGPEFLTYFQNEAQLEKSRLLSDRFSAERPKGSFSTLEIQRTEQGDSAMYLCASSRGTDYYMVDEQFFGPGTRLTVL.

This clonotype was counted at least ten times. The CDR3 loop reads CASSQSLRSAAWNGYTF. In DNA, the CDR3 is TGCGCCAGCAGCCAATCATTAAGATCAGCGGCTTGGAATGGCTACACCTTC. V is TRBV4-1 and J is TRBJ1-2, with unresolved D. Germline V gene sequence: CDR1 MGHRA, CDR2 YSYEKL. The ends were cut back, 2 bases at V and 6 bases at J, with 22 bases in the middle. The CDR3 is 17 residues long.

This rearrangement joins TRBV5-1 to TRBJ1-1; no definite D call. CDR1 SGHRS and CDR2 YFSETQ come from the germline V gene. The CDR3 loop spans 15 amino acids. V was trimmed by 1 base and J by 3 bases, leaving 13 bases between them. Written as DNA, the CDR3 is TGCGCCAGCAGCTTGACGCAGGACTATTACACTGAAGCTTTCTTT. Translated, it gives CASSLTQDYYTEAFF.

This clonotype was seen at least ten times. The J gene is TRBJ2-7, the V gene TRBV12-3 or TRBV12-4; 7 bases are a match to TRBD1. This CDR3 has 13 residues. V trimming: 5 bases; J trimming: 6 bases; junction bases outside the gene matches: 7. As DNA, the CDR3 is TGTGCCAGCAGTCAAAGACAGGGTGGCGAGCAGTACTTC. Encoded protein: CASSQRQGGEQYF.

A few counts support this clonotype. The CDR3 region is CASSLTTGGTGVRNNEQFF. The CDR3 DNA sequence: TGTGCCAGCAGCCTCACTACCGGCGGGACAGGGGTCCGGAACAATGAGCAGTTCTTC. The rearrangement uses TRBV7-6 and TRBJ2-1, with 10 bases that match TRBD1. From germline, CDR1 is SGHVS and CDR2 FNYEAQ. CDR3 size: 19 residues. Trimming took 5 bases from V and 5 from J; bases not matched to a gene: 18. Based on the CDR3 plus reference TRBV7-6 and TRBJ2-1, the full variable domain is GAGVSQSPRYKVTKRGQDVALRCDPISGHVSLYWYRQALGQGPEFLTYFNYEAQQDKSGLPNDRFSAERPEGSISTLTIQRTEQRDSAMYRCASSLTTGGTGVRNNEQFFGPGTRLTVL.

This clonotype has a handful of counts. The CDR3 spells CAISELSAEAFF. The CDR3, as DNA: TGTGCCATCAGTGAACTCTCGGCTGAAGCTTTCTTT. The gene calls are TRBV10-3 and TRBJ1-1; D is unclear. The CDR3 length is 12 residues. V was shortened by 3 bases and J by 6 bases, with 8 bases between the two germline ends. Germline loops: CDR1 ENHRY, CDR2 SYGVKD.

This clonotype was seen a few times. CDR3 residues: CATTSGTRESYEQYF. The CDR3 nucleotides read TGTGCCACTACATCCGGGACTAGGGAATCCTACGAGCAGTACTTC. This chain uses TRBV5-4 with TRBJ2-7; 8 bases match TRBD2. Trimming took 9 bases from V and 1 from J; bases not matched to a gene: 12. The CDR3 is 15 amino acids. Per the germline V gene, CDR1 is SGHNT and CDR2 is YYREEE (reference sequence). Full variable domain (missing parts from reference TRBV5-4 and TRBJ2-7): ETGVTQSPTHLIKTRGQQVTLRCSSQSGHNTVSWYQQALGQGPQFIFQYYREEENGRGNFPPRFSGLQFPNYSSELNVNALELDDSALYLCATTSGTRESYEQYFGPGTRLTVT.

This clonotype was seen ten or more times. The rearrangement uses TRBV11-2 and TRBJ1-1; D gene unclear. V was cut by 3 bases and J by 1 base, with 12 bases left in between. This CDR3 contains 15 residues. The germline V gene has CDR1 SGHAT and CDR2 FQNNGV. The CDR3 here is CASSLRVGGNTEAFF. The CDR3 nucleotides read TGTGCCAGCAGCTTGAGGGTTGGAGGGAACACTGAAGCTTTCTTT.

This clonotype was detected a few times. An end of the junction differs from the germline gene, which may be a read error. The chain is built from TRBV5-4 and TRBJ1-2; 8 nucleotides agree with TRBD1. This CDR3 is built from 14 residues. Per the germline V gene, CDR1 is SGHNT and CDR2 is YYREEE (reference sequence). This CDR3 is CASSPARDRTYKSF. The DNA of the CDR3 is TGTGCCAGCAGCCCCGCACGGGACAGGACCTATAAAAGCTTC.

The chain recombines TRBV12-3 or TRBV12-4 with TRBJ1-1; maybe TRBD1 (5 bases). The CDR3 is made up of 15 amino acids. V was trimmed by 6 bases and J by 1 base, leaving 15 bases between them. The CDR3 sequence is CASSSLGRANTEAFF. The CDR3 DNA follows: TGTGCCAGCAGCTCCTTGGGCAGGGCGAACACTGAAGCTTTCTTT.

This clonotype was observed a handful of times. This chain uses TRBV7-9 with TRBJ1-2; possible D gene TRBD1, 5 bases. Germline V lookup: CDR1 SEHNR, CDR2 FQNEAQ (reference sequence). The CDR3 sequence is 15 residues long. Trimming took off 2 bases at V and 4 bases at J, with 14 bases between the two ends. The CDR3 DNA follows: TGTGCCAGCAGCTTAAGGGGCCGAATGAGCTATGGCTACACCTTC. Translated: CASSLRGRMSYGYTF.

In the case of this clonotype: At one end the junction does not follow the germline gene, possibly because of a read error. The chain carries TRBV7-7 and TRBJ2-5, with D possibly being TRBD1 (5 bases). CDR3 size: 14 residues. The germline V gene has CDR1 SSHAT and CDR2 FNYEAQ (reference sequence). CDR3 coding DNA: TGTGCTAGCAGCTTTCAAAATGGGGCAGGGACCCAGTACTTC. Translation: CASSFQNGAGTQYF.

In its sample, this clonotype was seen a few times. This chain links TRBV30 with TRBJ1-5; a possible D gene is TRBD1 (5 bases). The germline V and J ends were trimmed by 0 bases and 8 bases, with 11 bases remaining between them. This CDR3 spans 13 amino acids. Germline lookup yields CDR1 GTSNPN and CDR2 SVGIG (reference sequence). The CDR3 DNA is TGTGCCTGGAGTGTACAAGGGGTTGAGCCCCAGCATTTT. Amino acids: CAWSVQGVEPQHF.

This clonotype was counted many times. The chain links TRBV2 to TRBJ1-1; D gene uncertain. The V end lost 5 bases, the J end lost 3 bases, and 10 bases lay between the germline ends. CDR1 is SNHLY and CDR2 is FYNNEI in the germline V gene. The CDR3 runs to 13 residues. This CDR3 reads CASSSLGHTEAFF. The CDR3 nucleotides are TGTGCCAGCAGTTCCCTGGGTCACACTGAAGCTTTCTTT.

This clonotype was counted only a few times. The CDR3: CSAHPAGGITDTQYF. CDR3 nucleotides: TGCAGTGCCCATCCAGCGGGGGGCATCACAGATACGCAGTATTTT. This sequence joins TRBV20-1 and TRBJ2-3, with 9 positions matching TRBD2. With V trimmed by 6 bases and J by 2 bases, 9 bases remained unmatched. Germline V lookup: CDR1 DFQATT, CDR2 SNEGSKA (reference sequence). CDR3 size: 15 residues.

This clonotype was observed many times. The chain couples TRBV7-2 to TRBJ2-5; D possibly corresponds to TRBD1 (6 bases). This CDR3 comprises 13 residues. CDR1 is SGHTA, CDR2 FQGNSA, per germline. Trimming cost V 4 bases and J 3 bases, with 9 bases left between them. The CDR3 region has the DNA TGTGCCAGCAGCTCCCGACAGGAAGAGACCCAGTACTTC. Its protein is CASSSRQEETQYF.

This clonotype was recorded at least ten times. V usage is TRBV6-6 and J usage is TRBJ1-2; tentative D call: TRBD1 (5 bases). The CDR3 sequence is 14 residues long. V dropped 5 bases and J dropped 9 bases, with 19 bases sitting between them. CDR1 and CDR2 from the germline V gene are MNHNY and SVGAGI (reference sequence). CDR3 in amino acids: CASSNGDGAISYTF. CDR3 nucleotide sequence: TGTGCCAGCAGTAATGGCGACGGGGCTATCAGCTACACCTTC.

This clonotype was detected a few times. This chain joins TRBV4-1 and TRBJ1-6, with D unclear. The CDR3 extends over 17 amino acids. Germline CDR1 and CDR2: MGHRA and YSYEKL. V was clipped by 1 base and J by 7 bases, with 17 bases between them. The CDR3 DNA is TGCGCCAGCAGCCAAGTTCCGAGGCCCCAAGGGAATTCACCCCTCCACTTT. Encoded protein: CASSQVPRPQGNSPLHF.

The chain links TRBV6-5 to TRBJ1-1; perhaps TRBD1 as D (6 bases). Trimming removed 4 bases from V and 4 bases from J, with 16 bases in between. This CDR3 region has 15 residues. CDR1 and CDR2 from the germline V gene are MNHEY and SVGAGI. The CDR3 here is CASSLLGGVGTEAFF. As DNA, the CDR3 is TGTGCCAGCAGTTTACTAGGGGGAGTGGGCACTGAAGCTTTCTTT.

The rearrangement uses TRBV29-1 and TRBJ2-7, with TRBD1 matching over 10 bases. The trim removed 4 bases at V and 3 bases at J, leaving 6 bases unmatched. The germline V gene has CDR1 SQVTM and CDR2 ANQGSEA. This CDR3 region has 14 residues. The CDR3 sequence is CSVGTGTGVYEQYF. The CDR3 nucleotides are TGCAGCGTTGGTACCGGGACAGGGGTCTACGAGCAGTACTTC.

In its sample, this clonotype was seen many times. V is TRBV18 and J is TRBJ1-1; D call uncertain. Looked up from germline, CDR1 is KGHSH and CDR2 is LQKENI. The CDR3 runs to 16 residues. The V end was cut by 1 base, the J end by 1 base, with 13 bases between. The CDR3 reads CASSPQANLRNTEAFF. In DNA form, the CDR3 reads TGTGCCAGCTCACCACAGGCCAATCTTCGGAACACTGAAGCTTTCTTT.

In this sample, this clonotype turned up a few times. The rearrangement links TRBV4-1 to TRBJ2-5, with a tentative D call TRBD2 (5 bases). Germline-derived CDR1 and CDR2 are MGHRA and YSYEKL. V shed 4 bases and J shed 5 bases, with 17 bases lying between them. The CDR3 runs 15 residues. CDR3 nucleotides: TGCGCCAGCAGCCCTATGGGCGCTAGCAGTGAGACCCAGTACTTC. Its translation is CASSPMGASSETQYF.